This TCR beta chain originates from a study of T cell clonality in common variable immunodeficiency. Study-wide results and caveats: CVID subjects showed higher TCRbeta clonality than healthy controls.

Both groups were predominantly of Caucasian heritage. Equal genomic DNA amounts from CVID and control samples were sequenced. The data were produced by immunoSEQ multiplex PCR, yet TCRdb's version contains in-frame clones alone and is incomplete. Found here are some 45,000 clones, no singletons; the ten largest cover about 5.9%. This clone has more than one count but fewer than ten. The antigen is unknown. The CDR3 extends 3 residues past the end of the read, so its final part is completed from the germline J gene. Other DNA sequences in this sample translate to the same CDR3. This CDR3 is 14 amino acids long. Germline V gene data show CDR1 as KGHSH and CDR2 as LQKENI.

Sequenced: peripheral blood mononuclear cells. The clonotype was recovered from a person aged 18-70 years in good health. V gene TRBV18 combines with J gene TRBJ1-2; 11 nucleotides agree with TRBD1. Partial CDR3 DNA: TGTGCCAGCTCACCGCTAGGACAGGGGGCCGTC. Protein product: CASSPLGQGAV. The CDR3, in full, reads CASSPLGQGAVYTF.